Sequencing of this T cell receptor beta chain was carried out in a study of cytomegalovirus exposure and HLA in healthy donors. The CDR3 loop spans 15 amino acids. Trimming took 2 bases from V and 4 from J, leaving 14 bases between them. Per the germline V gene, CDR1 is SGHAT and CDR2 is FQDESV (reference sequence). Produced via immunoSEQ multiplex PCR; TCRdb's table is partial and in-frame only. The table has about 250,000 clones, 87% seen once. This clonotype was sampled from a man aged 18 to 29 in good health and CMV-seropositive. The sample consisted of PBMCs. This chain links TRBV11-1 with TRBJ2-5, with D maybe TRBD2 (5 bases). The CDR3 nucleotides are TGTGCCAGCAGCTTAAGGTTCCGGGGAAGAGAGACCCAGTACTTC. Protein product: CASSLRFRGRETQYF.